The count of the clone carrying this T cell receptor (beta chain) is one. This record belongs to a study of blood T cell repertoires in COVID-19. Study context: There were acute and convalescent COVID-19 samples, and they came from the United States, Italy and Spain. Nucleic acid was either cDNA or gDNA, and it came from T cells, B-cell-depleted T cells, or PBMCs.

This CDR3 is 16 amino acids long. CDR1 and CDR2 (germline): MDHEN, SYDVKM. V dropped 5 bases and J dropped 6; count of bases not matched to a gene: 10. Per the original methods: Nucleated cell counts were estimated from reference gene primer amplification. Clones were read by immunoSEQ multiplex PCR, and TCRdb kept only the in-frame ones, dropping some. The DNA gave D and trimming, while V, J and clone size come from that table. Seen here are some 250,000 clones, approximately 82% observed once, and the top ten hold approximately 6%. The receptor's source is a man older than 75 with acute or convalescent COVID-19. The specimen sequenced was peripheral blood. The chain carries TRBV28 and TRBJ2-2, with 9 bases matching TRBD2. CDR3 sequence: CASSVPRTSVSGELFF. Written as DNA, the CDR3 is TGTGCCAGCAGTGTGCCAAGGACTAGCGTCTCCGGGGAGCTGTTTTTT. The full variable domain, in which reference TRBV28 and TRBJ2-2 provide the parts outside the CDR3, is DVKVTQSSRYLVKRTGEKVFLECVQDMDHENMFWYRQDPGLGLRLIYFSYDVKMKEKGDIPEGYSVSREKKERFSLILESASTNQTSMYLCASSVPRTSVSGELFFGEGSRLTVL.